This T cell receptor beta chain was sequenced for a study of T cell changes during pregnancy in multiple sclerosis. Repertoires were generated with immunoSEQ multiplex PCR, while TCRdb's copy carries only in-frame clones and drops some. Among fewer than 85,000 clones listed, around 90% were seen once. This clone was seen a single time. The receptor comes from a female donor in good health, enrolled as a control in a pregnancy study. This specimen was peripheral blood, taken in the first trimester of pregnancy.

CDR3 sequence: CASSTREPYTGELFF. In DNA form, the CDR3 reads TGTGCCAGCAGCACCAGGGAACCTTACACCGGGGAGCTGTTTTTT. This sequence joins TRBV7-9 and TRBJ2-2; D may be TRBD1 (5 bases). This CDR3 contains 15 residues. Trimming removed 5 bases at V and 3 bases at J, with 13 bases between. Germline V lookup: CDR1 SEHNR, CDR2 FQNEAQ (reference sequence).